Following are 5 T cell receptor beta chains from one sample sequenced in a study of tumor-infiltrating lymphocytes in oesophageal squamous cell carcinoma. Each CDR3 protein is one row after TCRdb ran MiXCR on the PCR reads. The sample has 9,500 to 15,000 distinct CDR3 sequences; around 49% are singletons. The source material was esophageal tumor tissue. The receptors were gathered from a female donor with esophageal squamous cell carcinoma.

This clonotype was seen only a few times. The chain uses TRBV7-8 and TRBJ2-7; 7 nucleotides align to TRBD2. The CDR3 length is 15 residues. Germline assignment: CDR1 SGHVS and CDR2 FQNEAQ. Trimming removed 5 bases from V and 4 bases from J; junction bases left unmatched: 11. The CDR3 nucleotides are TGTGCCAGCAGCCCTTGGGGGACGGGAGGTTACGAGCAGTACTTC. Protein sequence: CASSPWGTGGYEQYF.

The CDR3 here is CASSRPGGQETQYF. The CDR3 DNA reads TGTGCCAGCAGCCGCCCCGGCGGCCAAGAGACCCAGTACTTC. The chain carries TRBV7-2 and TRBJ2-5; no clear D. The CDR3 loop spans 14 amino acids. From germline, CDR1 is SGHTA and CDR2 FQGNSA. V was shortened by 5 bases and J by 1 base, with 11 bases between the two germline ends.

This clonotype has just a few counts. This chain joins TRBV7-3 and TRBJ1-2; no reliable D call. Germline V gene lookup returns CDR1 SGHTA and CDR2 FQGTGA. Trimming stripped 5 bases from V and 2 bases from J, with 9 bases between. CDR3 size: 13 residues. The CDR3 bases are TGTGCCAGCAGCCCGGACGGGAACTATGGCTACACCTTC. Protein product: CASSPDGNYGYTF.

This clonotype was counted a few times. The chain is built from TRBV7-8 and TRBJ2-7; a weak D match, TRBD2 (5 bases). Germline loops: CDR1 SGHVS, CDR2 FQNEAQ. This CDR3 has 14 residues. V lost 0 bases and J 3 bases, leaving 9 bases between the germline ends. The CDR3 loop is CASSLAGSVYEQYF. CDR3 sequence (DNA): TGTGCCAGCAGCTTAGCGGGGAGTGTCTACGAGCAGTACTTC.

The table lists this clonotype with a few counts. The rearrangement links TRBV24-1 to TRBJ2-7; TRBD1 or TRBD2 may be the D gene (6 bases each). Near its end, the DNA agrees better with TRBJ2-1, so the J call may be wrong. From germline, CDR1 is KGHDR and CDR2 SFDVKD. The CDR3 is 17 residues long. The CDR3 nucleotides are TGTGCCACCAGTGGAAGCGGAGGGGGACGCGGGTACAATGAGCAGTTCTTC. Amino acid sequence: CATSGSGGGRGYNEQFF.